The sample holds many counts of the clone carrying this T cell receptor beta chain. Its antigen is unknown. The CDR3 extends over 12 amino acids. Germline-derived CDR1 and CDR2 are SEHNR and FQNEAQ (reference sequence). V gave up 5 bases and J gave up 3 bases, with 6 bases separating them. The data are from a study of T cells in Graves' hyperthyroidism and ophthalmopathy. General study results and limits: Ophthalmopathy stood apart from stable hyperthyroidism in a 13 V-J model. Most thyroid clonotypes that were expanded above 0.001 also turned up in blood.

From RNA transcripts, TCR beta CDR3 regions were amplified. The HTBI primer set served for first-round RT-PCR of the TCR CDR3. TCRdb re-called the multiplex PCR reads through MiXCR, storing one row per CDR3 protein. Of approximately 300,000 distinct CDR3 sequences in the sample, 17% are singletons; the top ten hold over 50%. V gene TRBV7-9 combines with J gene TRBJ2-3; the D is unclear. Sequencing was done on a sample of blood. This TCR was recovered from a woman aged 60-75 years with Graves' ophthalmopathy. Here the CDR3 reads CASSAATDTQYF. The CDR3 nucleotides read TGTGCCAGCAGCGCAGCAACAGATACGCAGTATTTT.